The clone carrying this T cell receptor (beta chain) was counted only a few times. The data belong to a study of blood T cell repertoires in COVID-19. On the study more broadly: T cells, B-cell-depleted T cells, or PBMCs provided the cDNA or gDNA that served as material.

Original handling: Reference gene primers were amplified, and this amplification served to estimate nucleated cell counts. Some clones are missing from TCRdb's copy, which holds only in-frame ones; the method was immunoSEQ multiplex PCR. The V and J calls and clone size were taken over from that table, and D and trimming were inferred from the DNA. Of about 500,000 clones in the sample, roughly 89% were seen once. CDR1 LNHDA and CDR2 SQIVND come from the germline V gene (reference sequence). Losses at the gene ends were 4 bases for V and 5 bases for J; bases not matched to a gene: 6. The CDR3 has 15 amino acids. Seattle cases were enrolled at active infection and followed longitudinally.

This clonotype was obtained from a man aged 18 to 30 with COVID-19, enrolled during active disease. The sample taken for sequencing was peripheral blood. The gene calls are TRBV19 and TRBJ1-3, with TRBD1 identical over 9 bases. CDR3 in amino acids: CASSTTGGLRNTIYF. The CDR3 DNA reads as TGTGCCAGTAGTACGACAGGGGGACTCAGAAACACCATATATTTT.